This TCR beta chain was identified during a study of blood T cells in healthy people across ages (dated by TCRdb to between 2015 and 2017). Concerning the study at large: In model experiments, template switching captured roughly one uniquely barcoded TCR beta cDNA molecule for every two T cells. Donors of different ages were randomly distributed across sequencing lanes to avoid experimental bias. The study analyzed two additional independent replicas of 1 million unique cDNA reads from the same blood draw for two donors, one aged 18 to 29 and one aged 80 or older. Age-related changes in TCR beta repertoire diversity were measured in the study by deep sequencing normalized with unique cDNA molecular identifiers. Donors were grouped into four age groups: young (average 16 years), middle-aged (roughly 37), aged (over 55) and long-lived (roughly 80).

Systemically healthy Caucasian individuals from Russia, 39 in total and aged 6 to 90 years, were included as donors. Ten milliliters of peripheral blood were drawn from each donor into EDTA-treated Vacutainer tubes. Ficoll-Paque density-gradient centrifugation was used to isolate PBMCs, with at least 6.5 million per sample. Total RNA, at least 6 micrograms per sample, was extracted from PBMCs with Trizol reagent. The percentages of naive CD45RAhigh/CD27high T cells were determined by flow cytometry on a PBMC aliquot from every donor. Library creation used 5' RACE. Reads for this sample came from an Illumina HiSeq 2500. A second PCR of roughly 7 to 11 cycles was run with a J-beta primer mix and a sample-barcoded 5' primer. A unique molecular identifier was introduced onto each TCR beta cDNA molecule by a template-switch 5' adaptor carrying 12 random nucleotides. Each sample yielded at least 2.5 million CDR3-containing paired-end reads. The Mint cDNA synthesis kit, primed by a TRBC-specific oligonucleotide, was used to synthesize first-strand cDNA from all RNA. All cDNA was treated with uracil-DNA glycosylase and then went through a first 18-cycle PCR with the universal primers M1SS and BC2_uni_R. The study's own analysis went as follows. Normalization of each sample was performed by random selection of 1 million high-quality reads, each carrying a distinct molecular identifier. Instead of being binned into consensus sequences, reads that shared molecular identifiers were thrown out. MiTCR, run with a Q25 quality threshold and the strictest error-elimination algorithm, handled CDR3 identification, clonotype clustering and error correction. A nonparametric unseen species model with Euler transformation was used to estimate a lower bound on total TCR beta diversity. TCRdb redid the processing of the public reads, applying fastp at Q25 and MiXCR, and retained in-frame beta chains. When rows share a CDR3 protein, they turn into one entry using the most common DNA and genes. In this record, the V and J calls reflect TCRdb's handling and not the investigators' own analysis. The sample includes over a million distinct CDR3 sequences, with around 39% observed a single time. Jointly, the top ten make up 6.5% to 10% of the sample.

From cysteine to phenylalanine, the CDR3 is 16 amino acids long. Left in the record is the CDR3 DNA by itself, 48 bases read in frame from the first base. CDR1 is given as LNHNV and CDR2 as YYDKDF, both from the germline V gene (reference sequence). V is shortened by 1 base, J by 3 bases, and the region joining them spans 15 bases. On the study overall, not on this receptor specifically: Observed TCR beta diversity per million T cells fell roughly linearly with age, and a significant reduction was already apparent by age around 39. A strong correlation was found between observed TCR beta diversity and the percentage of naive T cells measured by flow cytometry. Conclusive comparison of naive and antigen-experienced compartments was prevented by the profiling of bulk unsorted PBMCs. Compared with the aged group, the long-lived group had more naive CD4+ T cells, fewer expanded clones and increased TCR diversity, suggesting age selection. Total diversity estimates from one million sequenced T cells were considered lower bounds and underestimates. Because donor CMV infection status was unknown, age-related changes in expanded clonotypes were potentially confounded.

This clonotype was seen only a few times. What this receptor recognizes is not known. Per-base quality was not reported, and no clone a single base away is much larger than it. The sequencing sample was made of blood. The source of this sequence is a woman between 18 and 29 years old in good health. The sequence joins TRBV15 to TRBJ1-1, and perhaps TRBD1 as D gene, on 5 matching bases. At the DNA level, the sequence is TGTGCCACCAGCAGAGTCTGGACAAGTAGGGACACTGAAGCTTTCTTT. This gives the protein CATSRVWTSRDTEAFF.